A selection of T cell receptor beta chains follows, all from one sample in a study of OX40 agonist ivuxolimab in advanced cancers. Profiling relied on immunoSEQ multiplex PCR, and the TCRdb table lists in-frame clones only, not all of them. The sample records some 50,000 clones, around 86% being singletons. The sample was CD4+ or CD8+ T cells sorted from blood, taken in a trial of the OX40 agonist ivuxolimab. All receptors come from an adult with an advanced solid tumor such as melanoma, head and neck, liver or kidney cancer. The CDR3 runs from the conserved cysteine through the conserved F or W. The order of the fields is V gene, J gene, CDR3 protein.

V: TRBV7-8; J: TRBJ2-2; CDR3: CASSLDSRTGELFF
V: TRBV2; J: TRBJ2-1; CDR3: CASSEDFTTSYNEQFF
V: TRBV5-6; J: .; CDR3: CASSLRAVISYEQYF
V: TRBV7-2; J: TRBJ1-1; CDR3: CASSLRRQAMNTEAFF
V: TRBV10-3; J: TRBJ2-1; CDR3: CAISVLDNEQFF
V: TRBV19; J: TRBJ1-1; CDR3: CASSITGNRNTEAFF
V: TRBV5-5; J: TRBJ1-1; CDR3: CASSLVSGIGEAFF
V: TRBV11-2; J: TRBJ2-1; CDR3: CASSLVSGNYNEQFF
V: TRBV19; J: TRBJ2-5; CDR3: CATRGGETQYF
V: TRBV19; J: TRBJ2-1; CDR3: CASSISPGEQFF
V: TRBV6-1; J: TRBJ2-5; CDR3: CASSEAGRGETQYF